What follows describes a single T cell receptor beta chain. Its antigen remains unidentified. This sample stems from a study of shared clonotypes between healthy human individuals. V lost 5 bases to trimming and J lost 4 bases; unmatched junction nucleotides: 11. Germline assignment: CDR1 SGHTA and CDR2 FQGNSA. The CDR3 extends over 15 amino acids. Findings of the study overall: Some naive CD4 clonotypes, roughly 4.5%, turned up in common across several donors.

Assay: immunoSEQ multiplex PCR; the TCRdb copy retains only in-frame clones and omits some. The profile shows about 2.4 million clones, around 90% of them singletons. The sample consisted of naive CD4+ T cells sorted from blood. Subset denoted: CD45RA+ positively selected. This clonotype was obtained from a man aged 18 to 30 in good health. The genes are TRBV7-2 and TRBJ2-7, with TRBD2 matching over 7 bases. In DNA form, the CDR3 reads TGTGCCAGCAGCAATTCCGGGACTACGCCTTACGAGCAGTACTTC. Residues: CASSNSGTTPYEQYF.